This TCR beta chain was sequenced during a study of cytomegalovirus exposure and HLA in healthy donors. This clone came up once. The target antigen is unknown. The repertoire was sequenced with immunoSEQ multiplex PCR; TCRdb's copy has only in-frame clones and lacks some. The table has about 130,000 clones, roughly 95% seen once; the top ten hold around 1.7%. Germline-derived CDR1 and CDR2 are ENHRY and SYGVKD. This CDR3 has 11 residues. V shed 8 bases and J 6 bases; nucleotides not matched to a gene: 4. Study-wide results and caveats: It was reportedly the case that the classifier diagnosed cytomegalovirus status with high specificity and sensitivity. Rarity marked most TCR sequences, yet some public TCRs occurred in many donors.

This TCR derives from a man younger than 30 in good health and CMV-seronegative. The rearrangement uses TRBV10-3 and TRBJ2-7, with 7 positions matching TRBD1. Material for sequencing was PBMCs. The CDR3 DNA sequence: TGTGCCATCCGGGACAGAGGCGAGCAGTACTTC. Residues: CAIRDRGEQYF.